Listed below are T cell receptor beta chains from one sample, sequenced in a study of control samples from healthy donors and cancer patients. Only in-frame clones appear in the TCRdb table, and some are missing; sequencing was by immunoSEQ multiplex PCR. Among about 160,000 clones listed, just over 95% were seen once. Source material: blood. Every receptor here comes from a woman in her 30s in good health. CDR3s include the opening cysteine and the closing phenylalanine or tryptophan. The D gene is left open where the match is weak. Rows may omit the clone size; those that give it use once, few, many or a size class.

v_gene: TRBV21-1; abundance: -; j_gene: TRBJ2-1; d_gene: -; CDR3aa: CASSNGTSGYNEQFF; CDR3nt: TGTGCCAGCAGCAACGGGACTAGCGGGTACAATGAGCAGTTCTTC
v_gene: TRBV6-5; abundance: -; j_gene: TRBJ2-7; d_gene: TRBD2; CDR3aa: CASSYGRLAHSYEQYF; CDR3nt: TGTGCCAGCAGTTATGGAAGACTAGCCCACAGCTACGAGCAGTACTTC
v_gene: TRBV7-9; abundance: once; j_gene: TRBJ1-6; d_gene: -; CDR3aa: CASSQMGSPRPLHF; CDR3nt: TGTGCCAGCAGCCAGATGGGCTCTCCTCGTCCCCTCCACTTT
v_gene: TRBV15; abundance: once; j_gene: TRBJ2-3; d_gene: TRBD2; CDR3aa: CATSRDPLAGVTDTQYF; CDR3nt: TGTGCCACCAGCAGAGATCCACTAGCGGGGGTCACAGATACGCAGTATTTT
v_gene: TRBV5-1; abundance: -; j_gene: TRBJ2-2; d_gene: -; CDR3aa: CASSGSDSHTGELFF; CDR3nt: TGCGCCAGCAGCGGGTCGGACAGCCACACCGGGGAGCTGTTTTTT
v_gene: TRBV28; abundance: once; j_gene: TRBJ1-2; d_gene: -; CDR3aa: CASRTPRGTNYGYTF; CDR3nt: TGTGCCAGCAGGACCCCCAGGGGCACCAACTATGGCTACACCTTC
v_gene: TRBV7-3; abundance: -; j_gene: TRBJ2-2; d_gene: -; CDR3aa: CASSLSGTDLPTGELFF; CDR3nt: TGTGCCAGCAGCTTAAGCGGGACAGACCTACCCACCGGGGAGCTGTTTTTT
v_gene: TRBV6-6; abundance: -; j_gene: TRBJ2-1; d_gene: TRBD2; CDR3aa: CASSQGLAGVSRQFF; CDR3nt: TGTGCCAGCAGCCAGGGACTAGCGGGAGTCAGTAGGCAGTTCTTC
v_gene: TRBV18; abundance: -; j_gene: TRBJ2-3; d_gene: TRBD1; CDR3aa: CASSLQKDRGQADTQYF; CDR3nt: TGTGCCAGCTCACTTCAGAAGGACAGGGGGCAGGCAGATACGCAGTATTTT
v_gene: TRBV5-1; abundance: -; j_gene: TRBJ1-2; d_gene: -; CDR3aa: CASSLWWSWNYGYTF; CDR3nt: TGCGCCAGCAGCTTGTGGTGGTCTTGGAACTATGGCTACACCTTC
v_gene: TRBV30; abundance: -; j_gene: TRBJ1-6; d_gene: TRBD1; CDR3aa: CACYRGGNLRSPLHF; CDR3nt: TGTGCCTGTTACCGAGGGGGCAATTTAAGGTCACCCCTCCACTTT
v_gene: TRBV18; abundance: few; j_gene: TRBJ1-1; d_gene: -; CDR3aa: CASSPAGFSGGFTEAFF; CDR3nt: TGTGCCAGCTCACCCGCAGGGTTCAGTGGGGGATTTACTGAAGCTTTCTTT
v_gene: TRBV5-1; abundance: -; j_gene: TRBJ2-1; d_gene: TRBD2; CDR3aa: CASSLTSGGIIF; CDR3nt: TGCGCCAGCAGCCTGACTAGCGGGGGGATAATCTTC
v_gene: TRBV5-1; abundance: -; j_gene: TRBJ2-1; d_gene: -; CDR3aa: CASSAKPRDHDNEQFF; CDR3nt: TGCGCCAGCAGCGCGAAACCCCGGGACCACGACAATGAGCAGTTCTTC
v_gene: TRBV10-1; abundance: once; j_gene: TRBJ2-7; d_gene: TRBD1; CDR3aa: CASSLDRGSYEQYF; CDR3nt: TGCGCCAGCAGTCTGGACAGGGGGTCCTACGAGCAGTACTTC
v_gene: TRBV11-3; abundance: -; j_gene: TRBJ1-1; d_gene: -; CDR3aa: CASSLGGPPLNTEAFF; CDR3nt: TGTGCCAGCAGCTTAGGGGGCCCTCCACTGAACACTGAAGCTTTCTTT
v_gene: TRBV6-6; abundance: -; j_gene: TRBJ2-1; d_gene: -; CDR3aa: CASSFLSSYNEQFF; CDR3nt: TGTGCCAGCAGTTTCCTCAGCTCCTACAATGAGCAGTTCTTC
v_gene: TRBV27; abundance: -; j_gene: TRBJ1-6; d_gene: -; CDR3aa: CASSLGGARPDNSPLHF; CDR3nt: TGTGCCAGCAGTTTAGGCGGGGCCAGGCCCGATAATTCACCCCTCCACTTT
v_gene: TRBV28; abundance: -; j_gene: TRBJ2-3; d_gene: TRBD2; CDR3aa: CASSSGLAGGSTDTQYF; CDR3nt: TGTGCCAGCAGTTCAGGACTAGCGGGGGGATCCACAGATACGCAGTATTTT
v_gene: TRBV14; abundance: -; j_gene: TRBJ1-6; d_gene: TRBD1; CDR3aa: CASSRTGSSPLHF; CDR3nt: TGTGCCAGCAGCCGGACAGGGAGCTCACCCCTCCACTTT
v_gene: TRBV5-1; abundance: -; j_gene: TRBJ2-1; d_gene: TRBD2; CDR3aa: CASSFLAGAYNEQFF; CDR3nt: TGCGCCAGCAGCTTCCTAGCGGGAGCCTACAATGAGCAGTTCTTC
v_gene: TRBV3-1/TRBV3-2; abundance: -; j_gene: TRBJ1-2; d_gene: -; CDR3aa: CASSQDLTARGYTF; CDR3nt: TGTGCCAGCAGCCAAGATCTTACGGCCAGGGGCTACACCTTC
v_gene: TRBV19; abundance: -; j_gene: TRBJ2-1; d_gene: TRBD2; CDR3aa: CASSIGGAGGGINEQFF; CDR3nt: TGTGCCAGTAGTATAGGAGGAGCGGGAGGGGGGATCAATGAGCAGTTCTTC